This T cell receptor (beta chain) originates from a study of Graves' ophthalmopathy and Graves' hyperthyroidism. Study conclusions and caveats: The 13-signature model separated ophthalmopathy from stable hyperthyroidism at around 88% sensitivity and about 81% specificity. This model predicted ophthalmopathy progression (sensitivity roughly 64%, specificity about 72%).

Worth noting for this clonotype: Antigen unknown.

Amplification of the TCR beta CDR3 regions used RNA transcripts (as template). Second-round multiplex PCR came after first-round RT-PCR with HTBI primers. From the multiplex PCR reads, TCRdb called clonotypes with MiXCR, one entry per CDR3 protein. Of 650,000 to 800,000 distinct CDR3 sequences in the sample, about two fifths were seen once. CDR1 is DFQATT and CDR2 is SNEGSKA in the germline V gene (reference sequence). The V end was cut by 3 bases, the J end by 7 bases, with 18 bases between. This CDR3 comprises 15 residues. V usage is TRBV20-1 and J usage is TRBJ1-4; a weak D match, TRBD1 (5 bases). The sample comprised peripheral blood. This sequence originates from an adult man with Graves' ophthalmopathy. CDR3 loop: CSASVPGVSSEKLFF. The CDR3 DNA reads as TGCAGTGCTAGCGTGCCGGGGGTCTCTAGTGAAAAACTGTTTTTT.